The 32 T cell receptor beta chains in this list originate from one sample, sequenced in a study of shared clonotypes between healthy human individuals. Clones were read by immunoSEQ multiplex PCR, and TCRdb kept only the in-frame ones, dropping some. The sample includes some 2,500,000 clones, over 85% seen only once; the top ten take approximately 0.37%. Sequences were obtained from naive CD4+ T cells from PBMCs. Subset given: CD45RA+ positively selected. The receptor set was obtained from a man in his late teens or twenties in good health. Some clones in this sample may be carry-over from other donors' samples.

The chain combines TRBV7-2 with TRBJ2-2, with 11 bases fitting TRBD2. The CDR3 covers 15 residues. Unmatched junction bases numbered 5, after V lost 5 bases and J lost 6 bases. Per germline, CDR1 SGHTA and CDR2 FQGNSA. CDR3 amino acids: CASSQGTSGPGELFF. In nucleotides, the CDR3 is TGTGCCAGCAGCCAGGGGACTAGCGGCCCCGGGGAGCTGTTTTTT.

The CDR3 spells CASRAGGSTDTQYF. CDR3 in DNA: TGCGCCAGCAGGGCAGGGGGATCAACAGATACGCAGTATTTT. The rearrangement uses TRBV5-1 and TRBJ2-3; 7 nucleotides line up with TRBD1. The V gene's germline CDR1 is SGHRS and CDR2 YFSETQ. V gave up 5 bases and J gave up 3 bases; unmatched junction bases: 6. This CDR3 is 14 amino acids long.

The count of this clone is one. The rearrangement links TRBV27 to TRBJ2-1; no clear D gene. Germline CDR1 reads MNHEY; CDR2 reads SMNVEV (reference sequence). The CDR3 length is 13 residues. V was cut by 5 bases and J by 4 bases, with 9 bases left in between. CDR3 in amino acids: CASSPSYYNEQFF. As DNA, the CDR3 is TGTGCCAGCAGTCCGTCCTATTACAATGAGCAGTTCTTC.

The chain uses TRBV15 and TRBJ2-7, with 7 bases aligning to TRBD2. The V segment lost 2 bases and the J segment 1 base; nucleotides outside the gene matches: 5. CDR1 is LNHNV, CDR2 YYDKDF, per germline (reference sequence). The CDR3 length is 15 residues. The CDR3 DNA reads as TGTGCCACCAGCAGAAGTACTAGCGCATCCTACGAGCAGTACTTC. Residues: CATSRSTSASYEQYF. Supplemented by reference TRBV15 and TRBJ2-7, the full variable domain reads DAMVIQNPRYQVTQFGKPVTLSCSQTLNHNVMYWYQQKSSQAPKLLFHYYDKDFNNEADTPDNFQSRRPNTSFCFLDIRSPGLGDTAMYLCATSRSTSASYEQYFGPGTRLTVT.

This clone came up once. The chain employs TRBV27 and TRBJ1-5, with 8 bases fitting TRBD1. The CDR3 covers 18 residues. V was clipped by 6 bases and J by 6 bases; unmatched bases: 19. Per the germline V gene, CDR1 is MNHEY and CDR2 is SMNVEV (reference sequence). For the CDR3, the DNA is TGTGCCAGCAGCCTAAGATCGACAGGACAGGGAGGCGGTCAGCCCCAGCATTTT. Translating it yields CASSLRSTGQGGGQPQHF.

This clone was seen more than once but under ten times. The chain recombines TRBV2 with TRBJ1-1, with D perhaps TRBD1 (5 bases). The V gene lost 7 bases and the J gene lost 5 bases, with 14 bases spanning the gap. This CDR3 spans 13 amino acids. Germline V lookup: CDR1 SNHLY, CDR2 FYNNEI. The CDR3 region is CASTEGPSTEAFF. Written as DNA, the CDR3 is TGTGCCAGCACGGAGGGGCCGAGTACTGAAGCTTTCTTT.

V and J are TRBV9 and TRBJ1-5, with a possible D match to TRBD1 (6 bases). From germline, CDR1 is SGDLS and CDR2 YYNGEE. The CDR3 has 15 residues. Trimming stripped 0 bases from V and 6 bases from J, with 13 bases between. CDR3 coding DNA: TGTGCCAGCAGCGTAGGACGGGGGCCCGGTCAGCCCCAGCATTTT. It codes for CASSVGRGPGQPQHF.

The rearrangement links TRBV7-3 to TRBJ2-3; no firm D call. The V end was cut by 2 bases, the J end by 6 bases, with 9 bases between. The CDR3 totals 13 residues. Germline CDR1 and CDR2: SGHTA and FQGTGA. DNA for the CDR3: TGTGCCAGCAGCTTACGGGCGCCCGATACGCAGTATTTT. Its protein product is CASSLRAPDTQYF.

The chain carries TRBV6-1 and TRBJ2-3, with 7 bases aligning to TRBD1. From germline, CDR1 is MNHNS and CDR2 SASEGT. The CDR3 sequence is 13 residues long. V shed 6 bases, J shed 4 bases, and the junction held 4 bases outside the gene matches. The CDR3 protein is CASSLTGADTQYF. CDR3 DNA: TGTGCCAGCAGCCTAACAGGGGCAGATACGCAGTATTTT.

CDR3 coding DNA: TGTGCCAGCAGTCTCGGGAATGTGGGACAGATCATCTCTGGAAACACCATATATTTT. Translating gives CASSLGNVGQIISGNTIYF. V and J are TRBV11-2 and TRBJ1-3; 7 nucleotides match TRBD1. Germline values: CDR1 SGHAT, CDR2 FQNNGV. V was pared by 6 bases and J by 0 bases, with 17 bases of the junction left unmatched. The CDR3 is 19 residues long.

This rearrangement joins TRBV7-2 to TRBJ2-7; possibly TRBD1 for D (5 bases). There are 12 residues in the CDR3. Per the germline V gene, CDR1 is SGHTA and CDR2 is FQGNSA. V was shortened by 8 bases and J by 4 bases, with 12 bases between the two germline ends. DNA for the CDR3: TGTGCCAGCGGCGTGACAGTTTACGAGCAGTACTTC. As protein: CASGVTVYEQYF. Full variable domain (missing parts from reference TRBV7-2 and TRBJ2-7): GAGVSQSPSNKVTEKGKDVELRCDPISGHTALYWYRQSLGQGLEFLIYFQGNSAPDKSGLPSDRFSAERTGGSVSTLTIQRTQQEDSAVYLCASGVTVYEQYFGPGTRLTVT.

The genes are TRBV7-3 and TRBJ2-3; the D is unclear. Deletions cut 0 bases from V and 6 bases from J, with 7 bases between. The CDR3 totals 13 residues. Looked up from germline, CDR1 is SGHTA and CDR2 is FQGTGA. In nucleotides, the CDR3 is TGTGCCAGCAGCTTAACGATCGGGGATACGCAGTATTTT. This sequence encodes CASSLTIGDTQYF.

This clone was seen only once. V gene TRBV2 combines with J gene TRBJ2-2; D assignment may be TRBD1 or TRBD2 (5 bases each). The germline CDR1 and CDR2 sequences are SNHLY and FYNNEI. This CDR3 is 17 amino acids long. Trimming removed 3 bases from V and 1 base from J, with 15 bases in between. Written as DNA, the CDR3 is TGTGCCAGCAGTGAGGTATCTGGGACGGTGAACACCGGGGAGCTGTTTTTT. The encoded protein is CASSEVSGTVNTGELFF.

Concerning this clone itself: In the same sample, other DNA sequences code for this CDR3. The gene calls are TRBV7-2 and TRBJ1-5; TRBD1 might be the D (6 bases). This CDR3 region has 15 residues. The germline gives CDR1 SGHTA, CDR2 FQGNSA. With 1 base removed from V and 3 bases from J, the gap between germline ends came to 10 bases. The CDR3 region is CASSLGSGANQPQHF. The CDR3, as DNA: TGTGCCAGCAGCTTAGGTTCGGGGGCCAATCAGCCCCAGCATTTT.

J is TRBJ2-1 and V is TRBV7-8, with D possibly being TRBD1 or TRBD2 (5 bases each). Trimming shortened V by 5 bases and J by 5 bases, and 13 bases separated the two germline ends. The germline gives CDR1 SGHVS, CDR2 FQNEAQ. The CDR3 extends over 14 amino acids. CDR3 in DNA: TGTGCCAGCAGCCCGACCGGGGCTAACAATGAGCAGTTCTTC. It is translated as CASSPTGANNEQFF.

The chain employs TRBV27 and TRBJ2-7; possible D gene TRBD1, 5 bases. The V end lost 2 bases, the J end lost 5 bases, and 19 bases lay between the germline ends. The CDR3 sequence is 16 residues long. Germline V gene sequence: CDR1 MNHEY, CDR2 SMNVEV (reference sequence). The chain's CDR3 is CASSLRALGSRDEQYF. In DNA form, the CDR3 reads TGTGCCAGCAGTTTACGGGCTTTGGGTAGCAGGGACGAGCAGTACTTC.

CDR3 loop: CASSLPLAGGDNEQFF. In DNA, the CDR3 is TGTGCCAGCAGCTTACCTCTAGCGGGTGGGGACAATGAGCAGTTCTTC. This rearrangement joins TRBV7-8 to TRBJ2-1; 8 bases are a match to TRBD2. Per the germline V gene, CDR1 is SGHVS and CDR2 is FQNEAQ. The CDR3 covers 16 residues. The V segment lost 2 bases and the J segment 5 bases; nucleotides outside the gene matches: 8.

V usage is TRBV6-5 and J usage is TRBJ1-4; a possible D gene is TRBD1 (5 bases). Germline values: CDR1 MNHEY, CDR2 SVGAGI. The germline V and J ends were trimmed by 6 bases and 7 bases, with 18 bases remaining between them. CDR3 size: 15 residues. The CDR3 spells CASSRDSGGVEKLFF. The CDR3 DNA sequence: TGTGCCAGCAGCCGCGACAGTGGGGGAGTTGAAAAACTGTTTTTT.

The chain carries TRBV7-9 and TRBJ1-2, with no clear D. This CDR3 has 14 residues. The germline V gene has CDR1 SEHNR and CDR2 FQNEAQ (reference sequence). Trimming cost V 2 bases and J 4 bases, with 11 bases left between them. CDR3 DNA: TGTGCCAGCAGCTTACCAATCACGACCTATGGCTACACCTTC. Translation: CASSLPITTYGYTF.

V usage is TRBV30 and J usage is TRBJ1-5; a weak D match, TRBD1 (6 bases). The CDR3 totals 15 residues. V was cut by 3 bases and J by 3 bases, with 15 bases left in between. CDR1 and CDR2 (germline): GTSNPN, SVGIG (reference sequence). In DNA form, the CDR3 reads TGTGCCTGGAGCGGGGGGCAGGCCAACAATCAGCCCCAGCATTTT. Amino acid sequence: CAWSGGQANNQPQHF.

The chain recombines TRBV5-1 with TRBJ1-1; D might be TRBD1 (5 bases). This CDR3 has 16 amino acids. Germline-derived CDR1 and CDR2 are SGHRS and YFSETQ. V was pared by 0 bases and J by 1 base, with 13 bases between. The CDR3 is CASSLVSGITNTEAFF. DNA of the CDR3: TGCGCCAGCAGCTTGGTGTCAGGGATTACGAACACTGAAGCTTTCTTT.

The J gene is TRBJ2-1, the V gene TRBV4-3; no clear D. Germline CDR1 reads LGHNA; CDR2 reads YSLEER. The V end lost 3 bases, the J end lost 0 bases, and 15 bases lay between the germline ends. The CDR3 loop spans 17 amino acids. CDR3 sequence (DNA): TGCGCCAGCAGCCAGGGGTTTCAAAGGAGCTCCTACAATGAGCAGTTCTTC. This gives the protein CASSQGFQRSSYNEQFF.

The genes are TRBV19 and TRBJ2-5; D may be TRBD2 (6 bases). CDR3 length: 14 amino acids. Germline lookup yields CDR1 LNHDA and CDR2 SQIVND (reference sequence). V lost 5 bases and J lost 2, with 12 bases in between. CDR3 DNA sequence: TGTGCCAGTAGTCCGGGACTGGGTCAAGAGACCCAGTACTTC. Translating it yields CASSPGLGQETQYF.

This clone occurred once. The CDR3 DNA reads as TGTGCCAGCAGGCCAGGGGGTACCGGGGAGCTGTTTTTT. This encodes CASRPGGTGELFF. The rearrangement uses TRBV11-3 and TRBJ2-2, with 7 bases fitting TRBD1. The V segment lost 6 bases and the J segment 5 bases; nucleotides outside the gene matches: 3. Germline CDR1 and CDR2: SGHNT and YENEEA. The CDR3 totals 13 residues.

The chain recombines TRBV9 with TRBJ2-7, with D hard to call. CDR1 SGDLS and CDR2 YYNGEE come from the germline V gene. V dropped 0 bases and J dropped 1 base, with 8 bases sitting between them. The CDR3 has 14 amino acids. The CDR3 DNA follows: TGTGCCAGCAGCGTAGTGTCCGGATCCTACGAGCAGTACTTC. This encodes CASSVVSGSYEQYF.

The chain links TRBV7-9 to TRBJ2-1, with a weak D call TRBD2 (6 bases). Trimming left V 1 base short and J 8 bases short, with 15 bases between. Per the germline V gene, CDR1 is SEHNR and CDR2 is FQNEAQ (reference sequence). The length of the CDR3 is 15 residues. In DNA form, the CDR3 reads TGTGCCAGCAGCTTAGTTGGTTTAGCGGCAGATGAGCAGTTCTTC. It yields the protein CASSLVGLAADEQFF.

This chain links TRBV11-3 with TRBJ2-2; D remains unclear. Trimming pared 2 bases from V and 4 bases from J, leaving 5 bases between. CDR1 and CDR2 (germline): SGHNT, YENEEA. The length of the CDR3 is 13 residues. As DNA, the CDR3 is TGTGCCAGCAGCTTAAGGAGCACCGGGGAGCTGTTTTTT. Protein product: CASSLRSTGELFF.

V is TRBV11-2 and J is TRBJ2-2, with no clear D. The germline V gene has CDR1 SGHAT and CDR2 FQNNGV. The length of the CDR3 is 13 residues. V gave up 8 bases and J gave up 1 base, with 8 bases separating them. The CDR3 coding sequence is TGTGCCAGCCGCGAGAGGAACACCGGGGAGCTGTTTTTT. Translation gives CASRERNTGELFF.

The chain combines TRBV5-1 with TRBJ2-5, with a tentative D call TRBD2 (5 bases). Germline assignment: CDR1 SGHRS and CDR2 YFSETQ. There are 13 residues in the CDR3. The V end lost 6 bases, the J end lost 5 bases, and 14 bases lay between the germline ends. The CDR3 DNA follows: TGCGCCAGCAACTTCCTCGGGGAGGAGACCCAGTACTTC. Its translation: CASNFLGEETQYF.

The rearrangement links TRBV2 to TRBJ1-3; D possibly corresponds to TRBD1 (5 bases). The V end was cut by 4 bases, the J end by 4 bases, with 14 bases between. Germline V gene lookup returns CDR1 SNHLY and CDR2 FYNNEI. The CDR3 contains 15 residues. In nucleotides, the CDR3 is TGTGCCAGCAGTGCGGCACAGGCTGGGGGAAACACCATATATTTT. Amino acid sequence: CASSAAQAGGNTIYF.

The J gene is TRBJ2-7, the V gene TRBV5-1, with 9 nucleotides matching TRBD1. The ends lost 5 bases at V and 6 bases at J; junction bases unmatched: 15. Germline V lookup: CDR1 SGHRS, CDR2 YFSETQ. This CDR3 spans 16 amino acids. As DNA, the CDR3 is TGCGCCAGCAGGCCGACTCCGGGACAGGGTCTTTTCGAGCAGTACTTC. Protein: CASRPTPGQGLFEQYF.

The gene calls are TRBV7-2 and TRBJ2-7, with 8 bases fitting TRBD2. The CDR3 consists of 16 residues. Germline V gene lookup returns CDR1 SGHTA and CDR2 FQGNSA. Trimming removed 4 bases from V and 3 bases from J; junction bases left unmatched: 11. CDR3: CASSSTRASGLYEQYF. DNA for the CDR3: TGTGCCAGCAGCTCTACTCGTGCTAGCGGGCTCTACGAGCAGTACTTC.